This entry lists 23 T cell receptor beta chains sequenced from one sample in a study of identical twins. TCRdb independently ran MiXCR on the 5' RACE reads; one entry per CDR3 protein. The sample holds a few hundred thousand distinct CDR3 sequences, about 8.3% seen once. The sample was also linked to a second study, of yellow fever vaccine responses in identical twins.

The sequencing sample was made of CD8+ T cells sorted from blood. The origin of the receptors is a young woman in good health.

This clonotype was counted ten times or more. This rearrangement joins TRBV20-1 to TRBJ2-6; 10 bases align to TRBD1. V trimming: 0 bases; J trimming: 0 bases; junction bases outside the gene matches: 8. Germline lookup yields CDR1 DFQATT and CDR2 SNEGSKA (reference sequence). This CDR3 is 19 amino acids long. The CDR3 protein is CSAREYMDRGASGANVLTF. In DNA, the CDR3 is TGCAGTGCTAGAGAGTATATGGACAGGGGGGCCTCTGGGGCCAACGTCCTGACTTTC.

This clonotype was counted at least ten times. The chain uses TRBV29-1 and TRBJ2-7; 8 bases line up with TRBD1. CDR1 is SQVTM, CDR2 ANQGSEA, per germline. Unmatched junction bases numbered 5, after V lost 7 bases and J lost 0 bases. This CDR3 spans 13 amino acids. This CDR3 reads CSASGGSSYEQYF. The CDR3 coding sequence is TGCAGCGCCTCAGGGGGCAGCTCCTACGAGCAGTACTTC.

In its sample, this clonotype was seen many times. This chain links TRBV27 with TRBJ2-7; tentative D call: TRBD2 (6 bases). Germline CDR1 MNHEY, CDR2 SMNVEV (reference sequence). This CDR3 comprises 16 residues. V was trimmed by 8 bases and J by 5 bases, leaving 25 bases between them. Here the CDR3 DNA reads TGTGCCAGCCGCTCCTCCTGGGGGGACCCAGGTGACGAGCAGTACTTC. Its translation is CASRSSWGDPGDEQYF.

This clonotype was counted only a few times. This sequence joins TRBV27 and TRBJ2-6; no reliable D call. This CDR3 comprises 14 residues. Germline V gene data show CDR1 as MNHEY and CDR2 as SMNVEV (reference sequence). V lost 0 bases to trimming and J lost 2 bases, with 2 bases between them. The CDR3 DNA sequence: TGTGCCAGCAGTTTATCGCCTGGGGCCAACGTCCTGACTTTC. It specifies CASSLSPGANVLTF.

A few counts support this clonotype. The rearrangement uses TRBV15 and TRBJ2-5; no clear D. In germline, CDR1 is LNHNV, CDR2 YYDKDF (reference sequence). The length of the CDR3 is 15 residues. Trimming cost V 1 base and J 0 bases, with 9 bases left between them. CDR3 bases: TGTGCCACCAGCAGAGGTGTAGGAGACCAAGAGACCCAGTACTTC. It specifies CATSRGVGDQETQYF. Full variable domain (outside the CDR3, taken from reference TRBV15 and TRBJ2-5): DAMVIQNPRYQVTQFGKPVTLSCSQTLNHNVMYWYQQKSSQAPKLLFHYYDKDFNNEADTPDNFQSRRPNTSFCFLDIRSPGLGDTAMYLCATSRGVGDQETQYFGPGTRLLVL.

This clonotype came up many times. The chain links TRBV10-3 to TRBJ2-7; weak D call: TRBD2 (5 bases). Germline-derived CDR1 and CDR2 are ENHRY and SYGVKD. V lost 4 bases, J lost 1 base, and 11 bases lay in between. The CDR3 has 14 residues. CDR3 amino acids: CAISAMRESYEQYF. The CDR3 bases are TGTGCCATCAGTGCGATGAGGGAGTCCTACGAGCAGTACTTC.

This rearrangement joins TRBV27 to TRBJ2-1, with no clear D. Germline V gene data show CDR1 as MNHEY and CDR2 as SMNVEV (reference sequence). CDR3 length equals 13 residues. V lost 5 bases to trimming and J lost 2 bases, with 7 bases between them. The CDR3 nucleotides are TGTGCCAGCAGTACCGACCCCTACAATGAGCAGTTCTTC. Protein product: CASSTDPYNEQFF.

This clonotype was seen a handful of times. The rearrangement uses TRBV6-5 and TRBJ1-5; the D gene is possibly TRBD1 (5 bases). This CDR3 is built from 13 residues. Germline CDR1 is MNHEY and CDR2 is SVGAGI. V was clipped by 6 bases and J by 8 bases, with 14 bases between them. CDR3: CASSVLGPEPQHF. Written as DNA, the CDR3 is TGTGCCAGCAGCGTCCTGGGACCAGAGCCCCAGCATTTT.

This sequence joins TRBV2 and TRBJ1-1; a weak D match, TRBD1 (5 bases). This CDR3 is 17 amino acids long. V was trimmed by 7 bases and J by 0 bases, leaving 21 bases between them. CDR1 SNHLY and CDR2 FYNNEI come from the germline V gene. The CDR3 DNA reads TGTGCCAGCACCAACTCCGGGACCCCTCGAATGAACACTGAAGCTTTCTTT. The encoded protein is CASTNSGTPRMNTEAFF.

This rearrangement joins TRBV19 to TRBJ2-7, with a tentative D call TRBD2 (6 bases). This CDR3 has 14 amino acids. Germline V gene data show CDR1 as LNHDA and CDR2 as SQIVND (reference sequence). The germline V and J ends were trimmed by 3 bases and 1 base, with 10 bases remaining between them. The CDR3 DNA reads as TGTGCCAGTAGTATGCGGGACGGATCCTACGAGCAGTACTTC. The encoded protein is CASSMRDGSYEQYF.

V gene TRBV27 combines with J gene TRBJ2-7, with D possibly matching TRBD2 (6 bases). The CDR3 covers 14 residues. Germline V lookup: CDR1 MNHEY, CDR2 SMNVEV (reference sequence). V lost 4 bases to trimming and J lost 2 bases, with 12 bases between them. CDR3 protein: CASSSGLKTYEQYF. The CDR3 region has the DNA TGTGCCAGCAGTTCGGGACTGAAAACCTACGAGCAGTACTTC.

This clonotype appeared a few times. The chain joins TRBV5-1 to TRBJ2-2; the D is unclear. The germline V and J ends were trimmed by 0 bases and 4 bases, with 10 bases remaining between them. CDR1 and CDR2 (germline): SGHRS, YFSETQ. This CDR3 is built from 15 residues. The CDR3 loop is CASSLVAGRTGELFF. Written as DNA, the CDR3 is TGCGCCAGCAGCTTGGTTGCAGGTCGCACCGGGGAGCTGTTTTTT.

This sequence joins TRBV5-1 and TRBJ1-1; 7 bases agree with TRBD1. V was clipped by 4 bases and J by 3 bases; unmatched bases: 12. Germline loops: CDR1 SGHRS, CDR2 YFSETQ. The CDR3 covers 16 residues. DNA of the CDR3: TGCGCCAGCAGCCTAAATAGGGACAGATTGCACACTGAAGCTTTCTTT. Its protein product is CASSLNRDRLHTEAFF. Full variable domain (rest looked up from reference TRBV5-1 and TRBJ1-1): KAGVTQTPRYLIKTRGQQVTLSCSPISGHRSVSWYQQTPGQGLQFLFEYFSETQRNKGNFPGRFSGRQFSNSRSEMNVSTLELGDSALYLCASSLNRDRLHTEAFFGQGTRLTVV.

This clonotype was detected many times. The chain links TRBV6-5 to TRBJ1-1, with D hard to call. Germline V gene data show CDR1 as MNHEY and CDR2 as SVGAGI. The CDR3 loop spans 13 amino acids. Trimming left V 1 base short and J 1 base short, with 4 bases between. The CDR3 DNA reads TGTGCCAGCAGTTACTTGGGGAACACTGAAGCTTTCTTT. It is translated as CASSYLGNTEAFF.

The V gene is TRBV19, the J gene TRBJ1-5, with D possibly TRBD1 on 5 matching bases. The CDR3 consists of 12 residues. Trimming shortened V by 7 bases and J by 6 bases, and 10 bases separated the two germline ends. Germline V CDR1 and CDR2: LNHDA, SQIVND (reference sequence). The DNA of the CDR3 is TGTGCCAGTACTAGGGGTTCTCAGCCCCAGCATTTT. It specifies CASTRGSQPQHF.

This clonotype was seen a handful of times. The chain joins TRBV28 to TRBJ2-7; TRBD2 aligns across 9 bases. Trimming took 6 bases from V and 0 from J; bases not matched to a gene: 12. Germline CDR1 MDHEN, CDR2 SYDVKM. The CDR3 covers 17 residues. This CDR3 is CASSRATSGPSSYEQYF. CDR3 in DNA: TGTGCCAGCAGCCGGGCGACTAGCGGCCCGAGCTCCTACGAGCAGTACTTC. The full variable domain, rest sourced from reference TRBV28 and TRBJ2-7, is DVKVTQSSRYLVKRTGEKVFLECVQDMDHENMFWYRQDPGLGLRLIYFSYDVKMKEKGDIPEGYSVSREKKERFSLILESASTNQTSMYLCASSRATSGPSSYEQYFGPGTRLTVT.

The V gene is TRBV14, the J gene TRBJ2-2; D uncertain. CDR3 size: 16 residues. Germline V gives CDR1 SGHDN, CDR2 FVKESK. Between the trimmed V and J ends, which lost 1 base and 1 base, there was a span of 10 bases. CDR3 nucleotide sequence: TGTGCCAGCAGCCAAGTTTGGACGGAGAACACCGGGGAGCTGTTTTTT. This translates into CASSQVWTENTGELFF.

This clonotype has at least ten counts. This chain joins TRBV7-9 and TRBJ2-7; D may be TRBD2 (5 bases). Germline CDR1 and CDR2: SEHNR and FQNEAQ (reference sequence). This CDR3 has 13 residues. Between the trimmed V and J ends, which lost 0 bases and 5 bases, there was a span of 8 bases. CDR3 DNA sequence: TGTGCCAGCAGCTTAGCGCACGGGGACGAGCAGTACTTC. Translating gives CASSLAHGDEQYF.

The V and J genes are TRBV20-1 and TRBJ2-7; D is possibly TRBD1 or TRBD2 (5 bases each). This CDR3 region has 14 residues. The germline V gene encodes CDR1 DFQATT and CDR2 SNEGSKA (reference sequence). Deletions cut 6 bases from V and 4 bases from J, with 19 bases between. Written as DNA, the CDR3 is TGCAGTGCCCGAGGGGTTGAAGGGGATTACGAGCAGTACTTC. This translates into CSARGVEGDYEQYF.

In its sample, this clonotype was seen a few times. The V and J genes are TRBV7-9 and TRBJ1-1, with D perhaps matching TRBD1 (5 bases). The CDR3 consists of 15 residues. Germline V gene data show CDR1 as SEHNR and CDR2 as FQNEAQ (reference sequence). V was cut by 1 base and J by 5 bases, with 14 bases left in between. Here the CDR3 reads CASSLVLGGWTEAFF. The CDR3 DNA sequence: TGTGCCAGCAGCTTAGTTCTTGGGGGTTGGACTGAAGCTTTCTTT.

This clonotype was recorded many times. CDR3 DNA sequence: TGTGCCAGCACCCCTGCAGGGGTAGCCTTCGATGAGCAGTTCTTC. Its translation is CASTPAGVAFDEQFF. This sequence joins TRBV9 and TRBJ2-1, with D tentatively TRBD1 (6 bases). The germline V gene encodes CDR1 SGDLS and CDR2 YYNGEE. V lost 6 bases and J 8 bases, leaving 21 bases between the germline ends. This CDR3 region has 15 residues.

The sample holds many counts of this clonotype. The chain couples TRBV7-9 to TRBJ1-2; D is perhaps TRBD1 (6 bases). CDR3 length equals 13 residues. Germline-derived CDR1 and CDR2 are SEHNR and FQNEAQ (reference sequence). V lost 3 bases to trimming and J lost 5 bases, with 10 bases between them. The CDR3 loop is CASSLGAEYGYTF. The CDR3, as DNA: TGTGCCAGCAGCTTGGGGGCAGAGTATGGCTACACCTTC.

This clonotype was detected many times. This chain joins TRBV29-1 and TRBJ2-1; the D gene is possibly TRBD1 (5 bases). Per germline, CDR1 SQVTM and CDR2 ANQGSEA. Deletions cut 3 bases from V and 9 bases from J, with 9 bases between. This CDR3 contains 11 residues. CDR3 protein: CSVESQGEQFF. The CDR3 DNA follows: TGCAGCGTTGAGTCCCAGGGTGAGCAGTTCTTC.